These 8 T cell receptor beta chains originate from one sample sequenced in a study of T cell clonality in common variable immunodeficiency. Assay used: immunoSEQ multiplex PCR; TCRdb lists only in-frame clones, some missing. Listed for the sample are approximately 34,000 clones, none seen a single time. Sequencing was performed on peripheral blood mononuclear cells. These receptors were collected from a person aged 18 to 75 in good health.

This clone was counted ten times or more. The CDR3 end lies 3 residues beyond the end of the read and is filled in from the germline J gene. The chain joins TRBV7-2 to TRBJ1-1; D not certain. Trimming cost V 3 bases and J 1 base, with 6 bases left between them. The germline gives CDR1 SGHTA, CDR2 FQGNSA. The CDR3 contains 13 residues. The DNA read from the CDR3 is TGTGCCAGCAGCTTTGGCAGGAACACTGAA. Translated: CASSFGRNTE. The whole CDR3 protein reads CASSFGRNTEAFF.

This clone was observed at least ten times. CDR3 bases read: TGTGCCTGGAGTTCTAGGGGGGAGACC. Translated, it gives CAWSSRGET. The complete CDR3 reads CAWSSRGETQYF. The V call is TRBV30, the J call TRBJ2-5, with a possible D match to TRBD1 (6 bases). The DNA ends 3 residues before the CDR3 does, and the rest of the CDR3 is filled in from the germline J gene. The CDR3 contains 12 residues. Germline values: CDR1 GTSNPN, CDR2 SVGIG (reference sequence). Trimming stripped 2 bases from V and 5 bases from J, with 9 bases between.

This clone came up many times. The missing CDR3 end, 3 residues past where the read stops, is filled in from the germline J gene. This rearrangement joins TRBV27 to TRBJ1-2; perhaps TRBD1 as D (6 bases). CDR1 is MNHEY, CDR2 SMNVEV, per germline (reference sequence). The CDR3 covers 14 residues. CDR3 amino acids: CASSLGAWFNEYTF. CDR3 bases read: TGTGCCAGCAGTTTGGGGGCTTGGTTCAATGAG.

This clone was seen at least ten times. The read ends 3 residues early relative to the CDR3; the germline J gene fills the gap. The V and J genes are TRBV7-2 and TRBJ2-1, with no clear D. The germline V gene encodes CDR1 SGHTA and CDR2 FQGNSA. CDR3 length: 14 amino acids. V was cut by 2 bases and J by 3 bases, with 8 bases left in between. The CDR3 bases that were read are TGTGCCAGCAGCTTAAGCTCAGGCTACAATGAG. It is translated as CASSLSSGYNE. The entire CDR3 protein reads CASSLSSGYNEQFF.

This clone was seen at least ten times. The observed sequence ends 3 residues before the CDR3 terminus, with the missing tail filled in from the germline J gene. This rearrangement joins TRBV4-1 to TRBJ2-7; D gene uncertain. V was trimmed by 0 bases and J by 0 bases, leaving 6 bases between them. CDR1 and CDR2 (germline): MGHRA, YSYEKL. The CDR3 covers 14 residues. The DNA read from the CDR3 is TGCGCCAGCAGCCAAGATGCCGGCTCCTACGAG. It is translated as CASSQDAGSYE. The whole CDR3 protein reads CASSQDAGSYEQYF.

In its sample, this clone was seen many times. The read ends 3 residues early relative to the CDR3; the germline J gene fills the gap. V is TRBV6-2 or TRBV6-3 and J is TRBJ2-5; the D gene is possibly TRBD1 (5 bases). The germline gives CDR1 MNHEY, CDR2 SVGEGT. The CDR3 totals 14 residues. Trimming left V 4 bases short and J 7 bases short, with 16 bases between. The CDR3 sequence is CASSSRRPQGTQYF. The CDR3 DNA, read in part, is TGTGCCAGCAGTTCTCGGCGACCCCAGGGGACC.

This clone came up many times. The CDR3 is cut off 3 residues early in the read; its end comes from the germline J gene. The chain has TRBV30 and TRBJ2-7; D is perhaps TRBD1 (5 bases). The CDR3 runs 11 residues. The V end lost 6 bases, the J end lost 6 bases, and 12 bases lay between the germline ends. Germline CDR1 and CDR2: GTSNPN and SVGIG (reference sequence). The CDR3 loop is CACRAVGEQYF. Incomplete CDR3 DNA: TGTGCCTGCAGGGCGGTAGGCGAG.

This clone came up many times. The read falls 3 residues short of the CDR3 end, and the missing part is taken from the germline J gene. This sequence joins TRBV4-2 and TRBJ2-3; 12 nucleotides agree with TRBD2. CDR3 length equals 17 residues. Germline CDR1 is LGHNA and CDR2 is YNFKEQ. V shed 4 bases, J shed 2 bases, and the junction held 7 bases outside the gene matches. CDR3 DNA, as far as it was read: TGTGCCAGCAGCCTGCCGGGACTAGCGGGTAACACAGATACG. It specifies CASSLPGLAGNTDT. The complete CDR3 protein is CASSLPGLAGNTDTQYF.